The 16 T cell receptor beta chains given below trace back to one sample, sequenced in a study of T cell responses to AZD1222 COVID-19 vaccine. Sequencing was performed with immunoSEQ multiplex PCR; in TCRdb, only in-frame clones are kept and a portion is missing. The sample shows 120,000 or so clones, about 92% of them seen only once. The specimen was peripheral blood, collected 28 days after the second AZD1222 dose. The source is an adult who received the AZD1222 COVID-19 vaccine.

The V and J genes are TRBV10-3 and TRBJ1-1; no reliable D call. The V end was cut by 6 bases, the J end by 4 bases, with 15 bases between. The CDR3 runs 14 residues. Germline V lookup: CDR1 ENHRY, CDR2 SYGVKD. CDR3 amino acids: CAISSDRAGTEAFF. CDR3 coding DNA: TGTGCCATCAGCTCAGATAGAGCGGGCACTGAAGCTTTCTTT.

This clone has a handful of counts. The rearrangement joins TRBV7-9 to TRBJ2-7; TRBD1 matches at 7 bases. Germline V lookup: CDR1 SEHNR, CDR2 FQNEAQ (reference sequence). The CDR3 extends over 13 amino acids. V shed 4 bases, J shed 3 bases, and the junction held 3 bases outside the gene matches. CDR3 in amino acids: CASSSGQLYEQYF. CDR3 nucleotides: TGTGCCAGCAGCTCGGGACAGCTCTACGAGCAGTACTTC.

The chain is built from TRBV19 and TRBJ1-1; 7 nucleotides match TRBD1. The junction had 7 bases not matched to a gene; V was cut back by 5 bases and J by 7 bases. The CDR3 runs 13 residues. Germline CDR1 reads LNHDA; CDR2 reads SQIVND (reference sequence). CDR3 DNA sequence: TGTGCCAGTAGTCCGTATTACAGGGGTGAAGCTTTCTTT. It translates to CASSPYYRGEAFF.

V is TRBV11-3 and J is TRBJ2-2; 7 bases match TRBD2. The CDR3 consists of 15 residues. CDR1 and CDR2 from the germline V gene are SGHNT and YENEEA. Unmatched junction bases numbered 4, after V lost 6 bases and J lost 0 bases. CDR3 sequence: CASRSSGPNTGELFF. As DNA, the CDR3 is TGTGCCAGCAGGTCTAGCGGACCGAACACCGGGGAGCTGTTTTTT.

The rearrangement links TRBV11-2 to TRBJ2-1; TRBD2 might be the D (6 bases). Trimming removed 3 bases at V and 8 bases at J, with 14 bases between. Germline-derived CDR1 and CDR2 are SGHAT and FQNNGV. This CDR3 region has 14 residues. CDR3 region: CASSFQTRGDEQFF. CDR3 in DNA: TGTGCCAGCAGCTTTCAGACTAGAGGCGATGAGCAGTTCTTC.

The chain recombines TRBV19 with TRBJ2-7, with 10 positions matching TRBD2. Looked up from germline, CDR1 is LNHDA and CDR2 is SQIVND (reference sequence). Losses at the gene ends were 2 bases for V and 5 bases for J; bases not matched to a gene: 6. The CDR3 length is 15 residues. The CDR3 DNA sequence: TGTGCCAGTAGTATACTAGCGGGGGAGCCGGACGAGCAGTACTTC. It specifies CASSILAGEPDEQYF.

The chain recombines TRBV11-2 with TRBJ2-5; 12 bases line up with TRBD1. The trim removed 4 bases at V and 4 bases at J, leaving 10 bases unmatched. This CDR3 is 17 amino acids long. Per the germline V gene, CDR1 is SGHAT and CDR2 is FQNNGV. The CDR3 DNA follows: TGTGCCAGCAGCTGGGGCCCGGGACAGGGGGCAGGAGAGACCCAGTACTTC. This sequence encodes CASSWGPGQGAGETQYF.

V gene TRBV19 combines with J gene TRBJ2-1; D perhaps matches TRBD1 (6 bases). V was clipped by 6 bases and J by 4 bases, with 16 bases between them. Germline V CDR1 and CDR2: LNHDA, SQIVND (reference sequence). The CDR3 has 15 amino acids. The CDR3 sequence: CASRNRVEGYNEQFF. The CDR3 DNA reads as TGTGCCAGTAGGAACAGGGTCGAGGGGTACAATGAGCAGTTCTTC.

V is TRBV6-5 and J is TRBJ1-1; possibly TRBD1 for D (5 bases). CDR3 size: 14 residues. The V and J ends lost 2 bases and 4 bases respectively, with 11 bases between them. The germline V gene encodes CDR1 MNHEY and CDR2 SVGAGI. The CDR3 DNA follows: TGTGCCAGCAGTTACGGGGGGTTCGGCACTGAAGCTTTCTTT. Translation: CASSYGGFGTEAFF.

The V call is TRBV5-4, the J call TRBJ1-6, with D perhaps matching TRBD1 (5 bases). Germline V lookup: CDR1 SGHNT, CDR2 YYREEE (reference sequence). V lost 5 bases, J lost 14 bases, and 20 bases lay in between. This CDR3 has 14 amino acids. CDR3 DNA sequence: TGTGCCAGCAGTTTAGGACACGGGGGTGGGACCCTCCACTTT. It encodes CASSLGHGGGTLHF. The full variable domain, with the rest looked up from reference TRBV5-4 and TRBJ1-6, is ETGVTQSPTHLIKTRGQQVTLRCSSQSGHNTVSWYQQALGQGPQFIFQYYREEENGRGNFPPRFSGLQFPNYSSELNVNALELDDSALYLCASSLGHGGGTLHFGNGTRLTVT.

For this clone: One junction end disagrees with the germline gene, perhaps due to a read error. The DNA for the CDR3 is TGTGCTAGCAGTCGAACGCAGAACACTGAAGCTTTCTTT. Translation gives CASSRTQNTEAFF. The chain joins TRBV7-7 to TRBJ1-1; D gene uncertain. This CDR3 comprises 13 residues. In germline, CDR1 is SSHAT, CDR2 FNYEAQ (reference sequence).

The CDR3: CASSLATGTSGRAIYDEQYF. CDR3 nucleotide sequence: TGTGCCAGCAGCTTAGCCACCGGGACTAGCGGGAGGGCCATATACGACGAGCAGTACTTC. The chain employs TRBV7-6 and TRBJ2-7, with 16 positions matching TRBD2. The CDR3 consists of 20 residues. J was trimmed by 5 bases and V by 0 bases; bases with no gene match: 13. Germline assignment: CDR1 SGHVS and CDR2 FNYEAQ.

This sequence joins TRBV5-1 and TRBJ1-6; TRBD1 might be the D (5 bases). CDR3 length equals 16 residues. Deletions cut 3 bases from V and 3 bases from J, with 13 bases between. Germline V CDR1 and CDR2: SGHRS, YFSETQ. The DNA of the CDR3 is TGCGCCAGCAGCTCCGGGACTGACTACTATAATTCACCCCTCCACTTT. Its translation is CASSSGTDYYNSPLHF.

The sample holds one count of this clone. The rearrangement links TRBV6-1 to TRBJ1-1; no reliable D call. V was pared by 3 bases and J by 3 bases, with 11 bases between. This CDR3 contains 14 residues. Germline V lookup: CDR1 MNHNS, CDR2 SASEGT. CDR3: CASSDLDAYTEAFF. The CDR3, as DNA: TGTGCCAGCAGTGATTTAGATGCTTACACTGAAGCTTTCTTT.

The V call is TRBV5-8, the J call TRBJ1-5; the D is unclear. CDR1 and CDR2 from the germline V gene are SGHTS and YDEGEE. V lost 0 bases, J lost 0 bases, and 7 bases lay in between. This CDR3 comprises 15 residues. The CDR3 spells CASSLDGYSNQPQHF. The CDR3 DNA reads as TGTGCCAGCAGCTTGGACGGGTATAGCAATCAGCCCCAGCATTTT.

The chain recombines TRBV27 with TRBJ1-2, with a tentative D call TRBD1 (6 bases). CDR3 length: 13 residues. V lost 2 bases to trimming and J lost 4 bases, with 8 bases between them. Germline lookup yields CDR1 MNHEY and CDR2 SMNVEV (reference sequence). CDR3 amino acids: CASSLDRSYGYTF. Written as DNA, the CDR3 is TGTGCCAGCAGTTTAGACAGGAGCTATGGCTACACCTTC.